This TCR beta chain stems from a study of identical twins. Findings of the study overall: High-abundance cord blood beta clonotypes had fewer insertions; memory repertoires showed none. Diverse VJ usage suggested most zero-insertion clonotypes were not invariant T cells. Within twin pairs, the out-of-frame alpha sequences they shared showed excess low generation probability.

Germline values: CDR1 SGHRS, CDR2 YFSETQ. V was cut by 5 bases and J by 4 bases, with 17 bases left in between. This CDR3 spans 15 amino acids. Healthy Caucasians were all of the donors. TCRdb independently ran MiXCR on the 5' RACE reads; one entry per CDR3 protein. This table has about 1.7 million distinct CDR3 sequences, about 30% appearing once. The table lists this clonotype with many counts. The antigen remains unidentified. The rearrangement uses TRBV5-1 and TRBJ2-3; D may be TRBD2 (5 bases). Sequenced input: cord blood. The receptor comes from a newborn girl in good health. As DNA, the CDR3 is TGCGCCAGCAGTCCCCGACCGTCGCGGGCAGATACGCAGTATTTT. Translation gives CASSPRPSRADTQYF.